What follows is one T cell receptor (beta chain) and its context. Which antigen it targets is not known. Nothing much larger sits one base from this clone, and base qualities are not available. Explained via the paper, the treatment or condition label denotes: in vitro stimulation with specific CMV peptide epitopes to enrich CMV-specific T cells. This entry is derived from a study of T cell repertoires in cytomegalovirus infection (dated by TCRdb to about 2019). A note on the overall study: Recently identified HLA-C-restricted CMV epitopes, whose presentation resists viral immunomodulation, were targeted by peptide stimulations together with well-studied HLA-B-restricted epitopes. The HLA type of each donor mattered for the analysis, because public TCR beta signatures pointed to carriage of CMV infection along with the matching HLA type.

TCRdb records Illumina HiSeq 1500 as the sequencer. TCRdb trimmed the raw reads at Q25, called clones with MiXCR and kept productive beta chains. Each entry is one CDR3 protein sequence, shown with its most common DNA and genes. The sample table lists 800,000 to 950,000 distinct CDR3 sequences, approximately 32% of them with a count of one. The leading ten clones occupy 9.5% to 15% of the sample. V is shortened by 3 bases, J by 4 bases, and the region joining them spans 10 bases. CDR1 and CDR2, per the germline V gene, are KGHSH and LQKENI. Reading from cysteine to phenylalanine, the CDR3 counts 14 amino acids. Just the 42-base CDR3 DNA is kept, in frame starting at base 1. What the study reported, not specific to this receptor: In both this cohort and an independent cohort of 350 to 400 donors, the cumulative frequency of public TCR beta family members distinguished carriers of CMV infection plus the relevant HLA type. The ex vivo response was dominated by HLA-C-restricted CMV-specific TCR beta clonotypes, which also provided the single most frequent clonotype in two of eight donors.

Rearrangement joined TRBV18 to TRBJ1-5; TRBD1 is perhaps the D gene, given 5 matching bases. This TCR was sampled from a human donor in good health (CMV status not recorded). Some clones in this sample may be carry-over from other donors' samples. This specimen was cultured CD8+ T cells from PBMCs, taken from culture after CMV antigen stimulation. The CDR3 sequence is CASSPSGKNQPQHF. The base sequence is TGTGCCAGCTCACCCTCAGGGAAAAATCAGCCCCAGCATTTT.